This TCR beta chain comes out of a study of T cell responses to AZD1222 COVID-19 vaccine. As regards this clone: At one end, the junction sequence differs from germline, possibly due to a read error.

Some clones are missing from TCRdb's copy, which holds only in-frame ones; the method was immunoSEQ multiplex PCR. The sample contains 75,000 to 100,000 clones, roughly 90% of which appear only once. The clonotype comes from an adult in good health. Sample: peripheral blood, taken on day 0 of AZD1222 vaccination.

The CDR3 loop reads CASSPGTGGAGNTIYF. CDR3 DNA: TGTGCTAGCAGCCCCGGGACAGGGGGTGCTGGAAACACCATATATTTT. The gene calls are TRBV7-7 and TRBJ1-3; 11 bases agree with TRBD1. Germline V lookup: CDR1 SSHAT, CDR2 FNYEAQ (reference sequence). The CDR3 covers 16 residues. Filled out from reference TRBV7-7 and TRBJ1-3, the complete variable domain reads GAGVSQSPRYKVTKRGQDVTLRCDPISSHATLYWYQQALGQGPEFLTYFNYEAQPDKSGLPSDRFSAERPEGSISTLTIQRTEQRDSAMYRCASSPGTGGAGNTIYFGEGSWLTVV.